This T cell receptor beta chain was recorded in a study of blood T cell repertoires in COVID-19. Trimming cost V 0 bases and J 8 bases, with 10 bases left between them. The CDR3 has 13 residues. From germline, CDR1 is LGHDT and CDR2 YNNKEL (reference sequence). Authors' methods: Using reference gene primer amplification, nucleated cell counts were estimated. The table came from immunoSEQ multiplex PCR; TCRdb's copy has only in-frame clones and leaves some out. The V and J calls and the clone size are those of that table, but D and trimming were determined from the DNA. The sample consists of 150,000 to 200,000 clones, around 86% of them appearing once.

This TCR came from a man aged 18 to 35 with acute or convalescent COVID-19. This chain links TRBV3-1 (or the pseudogene TRBV3-2) with TRBJ2-5; tentatively, D is TRBD2 (5 bases). Specimen: peripheral blood. The CDR3 DNA reads as TGTGCCAGCAGCCAAGATCGGGGAGCAACCCAGTACTTC. This gives the protein CASSQDRGATQYF.